These T cell receptor beta chains were read from a single sample in a study of shared clonotypes between healthy human individuals. The table came from immunoSEQ multiplex PCR; TCRdb's copy has only in-frame clones and leaves some out. This sample has roughly 600,000 clones; 95% to 98% occur once, and the top ten carry 0.3%. The sample comprised naive CD8+ T cells sorted from blood. The receptors derive from a man aged 25 to 40 in good health. CDR3s leave out the opening cysteine and the closing phenylalanine or tryptophan.

CDR3 protein,V gene,J gene,CDR3 length
ASSLQLAGVGTGELF,TRBV5-6,TRBJ2-2,15
ASSYSRGTSYGYT,TRBV6-5,TRBJ1-2,13
TSSQEPGNEQF,TRBV1,TRBJ2-1,11
ASSLGQGGSYEQY,TRBV7-9,TRBJ2-7,13
ASSETGGASNEKLF,TRBV9,TRBJ1-4,14
ASSLMGDEQF,TRBV27,TRBJ2-1,10
ASSPGLAGDQSTDTQY,TRBV7-6,TRBJ2-3,16
ASSLRAARGIRTQY,TRBV27,TRBJ2-3,14
ASSLNGGTDTQY,TRBV27,TRBJ2-3,12
ASSSDRVWDEQF,TRBV6-6,TRBJ2-1,12
ASSLEIRISNTGELF,TRBV7-8,TRBJ2-2,15
ASSQVRHNEQF,TRBV14,TRBJ2-1,11
ASGTLAGQQF,TRBV7-9,TRBJ2-1,10
ASSGLMTVVETGELF,TRBV18,TRBJ2-2,15
SVEGSSSGSYNEQF,TRBV29-1,TRBJ2-1,14
ASSPDGSCEQY,TRBV11-3,TRBJ2-7,11
ASSPGQGRPDTQY,TRBV2,TRBJ2-3,13
ASSEAPDGKNIQY,TRBV6-1,TRBJ2-4,13
ASSLYGEETQY,TRBV5-6,TRBJ2-5,11
ASSPSGGRTHEQY,TRBV4-1,TRBJ2-7,13
ASSQTSAGRNTDTQY,TRBV4-1,TRBJ2-3,15
AMMTSDSYEQY,TRBV10-3,TRBJ2-7,11
ASSSPDRTYNEQF,TRBV7-9,TRBJ2-1,13
ASSQLKGTNNEQF,TRBV11-2,TRBJ2-1,13
SVEHDREGIPSYGYT,TRBV29-1,TRBJ1-2,15
ASSEGPETSGREQF,TRBV6-1,TRBJ2-1,14
ASSLKVGQMNTEAF,TRBV7-8,TRBJ1-1,14
ASSQGADTQY,TRBV6-5,TRBJ2-3,10
ASSRYADTQY,TRBV14,TRBJ2-3,10
ASGTGITNYGYT,TRBV27,TRBJ1-2,12
ASSLPGQGYEQY,TRBV7-9,TRBJ2-7,12